One and the same sample provided the 21 T cell receptor beta chains below, sequenced in a study of sequential checkpoint blockade in melanoma (dated by TCRdb to the late 2010s). The library relied on the immunoSEQ multiplex PCR assay. TCRdb holds this immuneACCESS table with in-frame rearrangements only. Some clones are missing; in checked studies, unresolved V genes explain under half, and the rest has no known cause. Counted in this sample were more than 11,000 clones; 52% of them appeared once. The top ten constitute about a sixth of the sample. The sample's treatment or condition label, in plain terms: randomized to nivolumab then ipilimumab (arm A) or the reverse (arm B). The input for sequencing was CD8+ T cells sorted from blood (inferred from file names), taken from a patient given nivolumab and ipilimumab in sequence. The receptors derive from a human donor with melanoma.

CDR3 nucleotide sequence: TGTGCCAGCAGCGTAGGGGCTCCCCCGCGAACCAAAAACATTCAGTACTTC. Its translation: CASSVGAPPRTKNIQYF. V usage is TRBV9 and J usage is TRBJ2-4; D ambiguous. Deletions cut 0 bases from V and 2 bases from J, with 15 bases between. The length of the CDR3 is 17 residues. The germline CDR1 and CDR2 sequences are SGDLS and YYNGEE.

J is TRBJ2-7 and V is TRBV30; maybe TRBD2 (5 bases). The ends were cut back, 2 bases at V and 1 base at J, with 9 bases in the middle. The CDR3 has 13 residues. The germline V gene has CDR1 GTSNPN and CDR2 SVGIG (reference sequence). As DNA, the CDR3 is TGTGCCTGGAGTACCACGGGGTCCTACGAGCAGTACTTC. Amino acid sequence: CAWSTTGSYEQYF.

The chain employs TRBV7-3 and TRBJ1-2; possibly TRBD1 for D (6 bases). Trimming shortened V by 5 bases and J by 6 bases, and 7 bases separated the two germline ends. CDR3 size: 11 residues. Germline CDR1 SGHTA, CDR2 FQGTGA. The CDR3 spells CASSAGDGYTF. The CDR3 DNA follows: TGTGCCAGCAGCGCAGGGGATGGCTACACCTTC.

J is TRBJ2-1 and V is TRBV11-2; TRBD1 matches at 12 bases. The V gene end was trimmed by 5 bases and the J gene end by 1 base; junction bases not matched to a gene: 3. The CDR3 totals 16 residues. Germline V lookup: CDR1 SGHAT, CDR2 FQNNGV. The CDR3 sequence is CASSLGQGASYNEQFF. CDR3 nucleotides: TGTGCCAGCAGCCTGGGACAGGGGGCTTCCTACAATGAGCAGTTCTTC.

This clone was observed a single time. The gene calls are TRBV9 and TRBJ1-6, with D possibly matching TRBD1 (5 bases). V lost 3 bases to trimming and J lost 7 bases, with 11 bases between them. CDR3 length: 14 residues. Germline CDR1 SGDLS, CDR2 YYNGEE. CDR3 coding DNA: TGTGCCAGCAGCGCCGACAGAGCGAATTCACCCCTCCACTTT. Amino acid sequence: CASSADRANSPLHF.

The chain recombines TRBV2 with TRBJ2-7; 8 nucleotides agree with TRBD1. The V and J ends lost 7 bases and 2 bases, in that order; junction bases with no gene match: 10. The CDR3 consists of 15 residues. Looked up from germline, CDR1 is SNHLY and CDR2 is FYNNEI. The CDR3 DNA is TGTGCCAGCAAGCCAGCGACAGGGGCCACCTACGAGCAGTACTTC. This gives the protein CASKPATGATYEQYF.

This clone was recorded a few times. The J gene is TRBJ2-4, the V gene TRBV10-3, with D possibly matching TRBD2 (5 bases). The CDR3 has 14 residues. V was shortened by 4 bases and J by 3 bases, with 10 bases between the two germline ends. Looked up from germline, CDR1 is ENHRY and CDR2 is SYGVKD. DNA for the CDR3: TGTGCCATCAGTGCCGGGGAAGACAAAAACATTCAGTACTTC. Its protein is CAISAGEDKNIQYF.

The chain carries TRBV6-5 and TRBJ1-1; 8 bases map to TRBD1. The ends lost 4 bases at V and 0 bases at J; junction bases unmatched: 7. This CDR3 is built from 16 residues. The germline V gene has CDR1 MNHEY and CDR2 SVGAGI. The CDR3 spells CASSFWTGILNTEAFF. The CDR3 bases are TGTGCCAGCAGTTTCTGGACAGGGATATTGAACACTGAAGCTTTCTTT.

The V gene is TRBV7-9, the J gene TRBJ2-7, with 7 bases fitting TRBD1. Germline V gene sequence: CDR1 SEHNR, CDR2 FQNEAQ (reference sequence). V shed 1 base, J shed 4 bases, and the junction held 10 bases outside the gene matches. The CDR3 totals 16 residues. CDR3 bases: TGTGCCAGCAGCTTAGGGGGTAGACAGGGATCTTACGAGCAGTACTTC. Its translation: CASSLGGRQGSYEQYF.

The chain employs TRBV7-6 and TRBJ2-1; 7 nucleotides agree with TRBD2. From germline, CDR1 is SGHVS and CDR2 FNYEAQ. Trimming at V came to 5 bases and at J to 4 bases, leaving 8 bases not matched to a gene. CDR3 length: 15 residues. This chain's CDR3 is CASSLLHGGYNEQFF. The CDR3 nucleotides are TGTGCCAGCAGCCTCCTCCACGGGGGGTACAATGAGCAGTTCTTC.

The chain has TRBV6-6 and TRBJ2-3; TRBD1 agrees at 7 bases. This CDR3 is 15 amino acids long. V lost 2 bases to trimming and J lost 1 base; unmatched junction nucleotides: 3. Germline V lookup: CDR1 MNHNY, CDR2 SVGAGI (reference sequence). The CDR3 coding sequence is TGTGCCAGCAGTTACCCCGGACAGGGCACAGATACGCAGTATTTT. The encoded protein is CASSYPGQGTDTQYF.

V is TRBV28 and J is TRBJ1-2, with TRBD1 as a possible D gene (6 bases). Germline lookup yields CDR1 MDHEN and CDR2 SYDVKM. The ends were cut back, 1 base at V and 3 bases at J, with 12 bases in the middle. The CDR3 length is 15 residues. The CDR3 is CASSLYTQGDYGYTF. The DNA for the CDR3 is TGTGCCAGCAGTTTATATACACAGGGCGACTATGGCTACACCTTC.

The rearrangement links TRBV19 to TRBJ2-5, with a possible D match to TRBD2 (6 bases). The CDR3 consists of 13 residues. V was cut by 7 bases and J by 3 bases, with 12 bases left in between. Per the germline V gene, CDR1 is LNHDA and CDR2 is SQIVND (reference sequence). As DNA, the CDR3 is TGTGCCAGTAAGGCCAGGACTAAAGAGACCCAGTACTTC. As protein: CASKARTKETQYF.

This clone appeared a single time. The chain recombines TRBV30 with TRBJ1-1; maybe TRBD1 (6 bases). CDR1 is GTSNPN, CDR2 SVGIG, per germline (reference sequence). This CDR3 spans 13 amino acids. V lost 0 bases, J lost 1 base, and 6 bases lay in between. The chain's CDR3 is CAWSVQGNTEAFF. The CDR3 DNA sequence: TGTGCCTGGAGTGTACAGGGGAACACTGAAGCTTTCTTT.

This clone showed up just a few times. J is TRBJ1-4 and V is TRBV5-6; TRBD1 might be the D (6 bases). The CDR3 contains 14 residues. CDR1 SGHDT and CDR2 YYEEEE come from the germline V gene. V lost 4 bases, J lost 7 bases, and 14 bases lay in between. The CDR3 coding sequence is TGTGCCAGCAGCGTTACAGGGTTTGGTGAAAAACTGTTTTTT. Encoded protein: CASSVTGFGEKLFF.

The chain couples TRBV7-8 to TRBJ2-1, with 8 bases that match TRBD2. V trimming: 5 bases; J trimming: 7 bases; junction bases outside the gene matches: 13. The CDR3 has 16 residues. In germline, CDR1 is SGHVS, CDR2 FQNEAQ. The DNA for the CDR3 is TGTGCCAGCAGCCCCCCCGGGACTAGGAGGTGGAATGAGCAGTTCTTC. This codes for CASSPPGTRRWNEQFF.

The chain recombines TRBV7-9 with TRBJ1-1; the D gene is possibly TRBD1 (5 bases). CDR1 is SEHNR and CDR2 is FQNEAQ in the germline V gene (reference sequence). Trimming removed 1 base at V and 2 bases at J, with 8 bases between. This CDR3 is built from 14 residues. The CDR3 region is CASSLVQGNTEAFF. CDR3 in DNA: TGTGCCAGCAGCTTAGTCCAGGGCAACACTGAAGCTTTCTTT. Drawing the rest from reference TRBV7-9 and TRBJ1-1, the complete variable domain is DTGVSQNPRHKITKRGQNVTFRCDPISEHNRLYWYRQTLGQGPEFLTYFQNEAQLEKSRLLSDRFSAERPKGSFSTLEIQRTEQGDSAMYLCASSLVQGNTEAFFGQGTRLTVV.

The CDR3 sequence: CAISESTGSYEQYF. CDR3 nucleotides: TGTGCCATCAGTGAGTCGACAGGCTCCTACGAGCAGTACTTC. The rearrangement joins TRBV10-3 to TRBJ2-7, with TRBD1 as a possible D gene (6 bases). This CDR3 spans 14 amino acids. Germline-derived CDR1 and CDR2 are ENHRY and SYGVKD. V shed 0 bases and J shed 0 bases, with 6 bases lying between them.

This clone occurred a few times. The junction and the germline gene differ at one end; a read error may be behind it. The chain recombines TRBV5-5 with TRBJ2-1, with D uncertain. The V gene's germline CDR1 is SGHKS and CDR2 YYEKEE (reference sequence). There are 15 residues in the CDR3. The CDR3 bases are TGTGCCAGCAGCCCCTCTTATACGTGGTTGGAGCAGTTAATCTTC. This encodes CASSPSYTWLEQLIF.

This sequence joins TRBV2 and TRBJ2-2; 9 bases are shared with TRBD2. The CDR3 covers 15 residues. Germline values: CDR1 SNHLY, CDR2 FYNNEI. The J segment lost 8 bases and the V segment lost 4 bases, leaving 8 bases of the junction unmatched. This CDR3 reads CASSAGTSWVGELFF. In nucleotides, the CDR3 is TGTGCCAGCAGTGCAGGGACTAGCTGGGTAGGGGAGCTGTTTTTT.

The genes are TRBV19 and TRBJ1-1; D is perhaps TRBD1 (5 bases). V was trimmed by 6 bases and J by 4 bases, leaving 9 bases between them. The CDR3 spans 12 residues. From germline, CDR1 is LNHDA and CDR2 SQIVND (reference sequence). CDR3 protein: CASRWGGTEAFF. DNA of the CDR3: TGTGCCAGTAGATGGGGGGGCACTGAAGCTTTCTTT.